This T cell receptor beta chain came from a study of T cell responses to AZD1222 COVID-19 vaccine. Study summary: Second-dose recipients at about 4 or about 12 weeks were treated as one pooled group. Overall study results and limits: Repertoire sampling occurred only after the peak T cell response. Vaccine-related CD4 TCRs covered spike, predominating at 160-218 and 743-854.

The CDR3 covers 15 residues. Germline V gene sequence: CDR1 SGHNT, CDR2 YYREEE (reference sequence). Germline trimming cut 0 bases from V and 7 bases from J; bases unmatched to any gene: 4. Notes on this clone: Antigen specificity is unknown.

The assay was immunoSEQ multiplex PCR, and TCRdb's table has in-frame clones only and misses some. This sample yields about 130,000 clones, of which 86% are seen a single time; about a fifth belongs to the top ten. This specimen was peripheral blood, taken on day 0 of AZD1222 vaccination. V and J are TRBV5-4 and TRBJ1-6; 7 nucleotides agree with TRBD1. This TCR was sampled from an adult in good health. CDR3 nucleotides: TGTGCCAGCAGCTTGGGGGGACAGAGAAATTCACCCCTCCACTTT. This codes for CASSLGGQRNSPLHF.